This T cell receptor beta chain was sequenced in a study of T-cell memory formation after mild COVID-19. Study results and limitations: Contracting CD4+ clones were located mainly in CM and EM, and CD8+ clones in EMRA.

The CDR3 runs to 14 residues. Germline assignment: CDR1 SGHRS and CDR2 YFSETQ. V shed 0 bases and J shed 4 bases, with 10 bases lying between them. This clonotype was observed many times. Its antigen is not known. TCRdb used MiXCR to reprocess the 5' RACE reads, holding one entry per CDR3 protein. The top ten clones hold around 8% of a sample with around 470,000 distinct CDR3 sequences, 20% of them seen once. The chain is built from TRBV5-1 and TRBJ2-5, with no clear D. Material: PBMCs or a T cell subset sorted from them (not recorded which). The TCR was taken from an adult woman who had mild COVID-19 (a few samples of this study predate the infection). Cell type and time point are not known. Written as DNA, the CDR3 is TGCGCCAGCAGCTTGGCCCTGGGTGGAGAGACCCAGTACTTC. As protein: CASSLALGGETQYF.